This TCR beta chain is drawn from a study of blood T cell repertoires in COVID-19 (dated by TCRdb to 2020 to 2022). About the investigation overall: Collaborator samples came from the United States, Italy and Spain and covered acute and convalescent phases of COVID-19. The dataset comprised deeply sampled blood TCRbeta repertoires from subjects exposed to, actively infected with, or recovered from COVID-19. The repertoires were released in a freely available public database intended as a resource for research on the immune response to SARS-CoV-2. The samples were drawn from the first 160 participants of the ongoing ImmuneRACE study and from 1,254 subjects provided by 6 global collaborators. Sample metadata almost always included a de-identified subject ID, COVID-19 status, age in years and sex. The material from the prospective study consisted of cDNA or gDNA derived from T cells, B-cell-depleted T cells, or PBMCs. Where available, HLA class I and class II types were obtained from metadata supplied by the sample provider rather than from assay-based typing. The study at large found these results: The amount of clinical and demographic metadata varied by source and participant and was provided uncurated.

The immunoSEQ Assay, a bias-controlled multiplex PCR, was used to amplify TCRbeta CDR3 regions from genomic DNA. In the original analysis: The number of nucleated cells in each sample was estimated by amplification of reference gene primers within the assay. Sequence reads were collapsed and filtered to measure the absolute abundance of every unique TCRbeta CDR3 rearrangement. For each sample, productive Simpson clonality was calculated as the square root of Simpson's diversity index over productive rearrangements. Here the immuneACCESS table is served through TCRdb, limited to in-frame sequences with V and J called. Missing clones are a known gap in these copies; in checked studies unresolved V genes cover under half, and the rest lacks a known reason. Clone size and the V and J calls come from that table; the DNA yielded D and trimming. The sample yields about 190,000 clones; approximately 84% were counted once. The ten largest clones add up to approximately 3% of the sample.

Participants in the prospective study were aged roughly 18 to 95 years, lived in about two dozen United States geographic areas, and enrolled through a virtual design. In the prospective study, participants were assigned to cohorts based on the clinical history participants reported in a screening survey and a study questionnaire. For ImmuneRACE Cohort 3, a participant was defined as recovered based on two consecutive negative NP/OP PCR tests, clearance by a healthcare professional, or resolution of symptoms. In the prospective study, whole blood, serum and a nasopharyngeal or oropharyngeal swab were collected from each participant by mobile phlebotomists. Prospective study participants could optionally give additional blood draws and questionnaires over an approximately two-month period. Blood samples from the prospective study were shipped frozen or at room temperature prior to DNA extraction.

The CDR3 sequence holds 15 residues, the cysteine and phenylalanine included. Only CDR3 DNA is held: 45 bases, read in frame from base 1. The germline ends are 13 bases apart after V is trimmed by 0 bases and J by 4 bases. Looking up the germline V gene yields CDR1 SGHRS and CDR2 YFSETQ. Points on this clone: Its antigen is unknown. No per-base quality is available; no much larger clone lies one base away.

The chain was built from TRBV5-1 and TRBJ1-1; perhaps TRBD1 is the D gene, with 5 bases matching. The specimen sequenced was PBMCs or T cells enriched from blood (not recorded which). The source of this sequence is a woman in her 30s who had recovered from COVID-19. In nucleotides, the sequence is TGCGCCAGCAGCTTGGCCTTGGGGCTCGGCACTGAAGCTTTCTTT. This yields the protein CASSLALGLGTEAFF.